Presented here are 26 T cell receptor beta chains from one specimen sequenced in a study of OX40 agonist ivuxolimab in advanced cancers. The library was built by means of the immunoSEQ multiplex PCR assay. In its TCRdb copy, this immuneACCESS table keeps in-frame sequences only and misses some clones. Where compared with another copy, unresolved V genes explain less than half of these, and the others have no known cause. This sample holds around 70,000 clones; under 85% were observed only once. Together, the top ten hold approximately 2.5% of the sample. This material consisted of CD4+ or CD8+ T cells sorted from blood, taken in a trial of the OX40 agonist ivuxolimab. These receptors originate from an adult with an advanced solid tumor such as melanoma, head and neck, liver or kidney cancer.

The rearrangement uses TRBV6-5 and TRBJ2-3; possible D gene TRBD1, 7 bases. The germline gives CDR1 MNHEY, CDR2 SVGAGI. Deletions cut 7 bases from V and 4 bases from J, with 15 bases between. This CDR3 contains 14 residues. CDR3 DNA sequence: TGTGCCAGCAACCCCAGGGGGGCGGCAGATACGCAGTATTTT. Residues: CASNPRGAADTQYF.

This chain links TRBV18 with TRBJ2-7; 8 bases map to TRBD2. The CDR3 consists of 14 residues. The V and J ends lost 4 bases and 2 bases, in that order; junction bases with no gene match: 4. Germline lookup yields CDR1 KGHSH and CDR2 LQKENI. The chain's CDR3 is CASSRPGGAYEQYF. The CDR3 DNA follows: TGTGCCAGCTCACGTCCGGGAGGGGCCTACGAGCAGTACTTC. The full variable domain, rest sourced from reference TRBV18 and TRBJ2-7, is NAGVMQNPRHLVRRRGQEARLRCSPMKGHSHVYWYRQLPEEGLKFMVYLQKENIIDESGMPKERFSAEFPKEGPSILRIQQVVRGDSAAYFCASSRPGGAYEQYFGPGTRLTVT.

CDR3 DNA: TGTGCCAGCAGCTTAGTGAAGGATGGCTACACCTTC. Residues: CASSLVKDGYTF. The chain joins TRBV7-8 to TRBJ1-2; no firm D call. Trimming removed 1 base at V and 6 bases at J, with 6 bases between. This CDR3 has 12 amino acids. Per the germline V gene, CDR1 is SGHVS and CDR2 is FQNEAQ.

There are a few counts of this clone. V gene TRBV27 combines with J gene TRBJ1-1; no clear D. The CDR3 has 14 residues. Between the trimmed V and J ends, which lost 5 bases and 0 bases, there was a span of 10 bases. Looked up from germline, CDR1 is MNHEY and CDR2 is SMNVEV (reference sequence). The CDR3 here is CASSPTFMNTEAFF. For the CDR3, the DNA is TGTGCCAGCAGTCCGACCTTTATGAACACTGAAGCTTTCTTT.

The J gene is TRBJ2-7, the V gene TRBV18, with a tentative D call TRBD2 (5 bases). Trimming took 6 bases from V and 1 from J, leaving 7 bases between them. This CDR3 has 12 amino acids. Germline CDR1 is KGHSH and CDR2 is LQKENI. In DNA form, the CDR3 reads TGTGCCAGCTCGGAGGCGTCCTACGAGCAGTACTTC. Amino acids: CASSEASYEQYF. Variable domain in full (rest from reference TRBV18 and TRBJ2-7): NAGVMQNPRHLVRRRGQEARLRCSPMKGHSHVYWYRQLPEEGLKFMVYLQKENIIDESGMPKERFSAEFPKEGPSILRIQQVVRGDSAAYFCASSEASYEQYFGPGTRLTVT.

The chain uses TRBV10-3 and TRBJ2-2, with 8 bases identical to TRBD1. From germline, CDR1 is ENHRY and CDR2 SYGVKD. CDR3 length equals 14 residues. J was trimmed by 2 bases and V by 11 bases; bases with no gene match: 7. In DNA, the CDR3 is TGTGCCTCCAGAGCAGGGGGCAACACCGGGGAGCTGTTTTTT. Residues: CASRAGGNTGELFF.

DNA of the CDR3: TGTGCCAGCAGCAAGGGAGGACAGAATAGCAATCAGCCCCAGCATTTT. Residues: CASSKGGQNSNQPQHF. The chain links TRBV5-4 to TRBJ1-5, with D possibly TRBD1 on 6 matching bases. V dropped 4 bases and J dropped 0 bases, with 14 bases sitting between them. Germline CDR1 SGHNT, CDR2 YYREEE (reference sequence). The CDR3 is 16 residues long.

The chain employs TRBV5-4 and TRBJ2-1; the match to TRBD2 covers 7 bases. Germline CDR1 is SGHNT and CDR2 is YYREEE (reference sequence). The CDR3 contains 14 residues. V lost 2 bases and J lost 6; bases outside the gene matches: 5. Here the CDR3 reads CASSLFSGLNEQFF. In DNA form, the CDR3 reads TGTGCCAGCAGCTTATTTAGCGGGCTCAATGAGCAGTTCTTC.

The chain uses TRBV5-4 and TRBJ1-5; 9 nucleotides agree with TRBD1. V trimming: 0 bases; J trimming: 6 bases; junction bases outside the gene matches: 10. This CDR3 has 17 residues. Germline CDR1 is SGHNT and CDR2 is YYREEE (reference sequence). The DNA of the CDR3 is TGTGCCAGCAGCTTGGCCGGGGGACAGGGTTTGAGTCAGCCCCAGCATTTT. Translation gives CASSLAGGQGLSQPQHF. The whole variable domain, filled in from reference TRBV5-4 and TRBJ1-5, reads ETGVTQSPTHLIKTRGQQVTLRCSSQSGHNTVSWYQQALGQGPQFIFQYYREEENGRGNFPPRFSGLQFPNYSSELNVNALELDDSALYLCASSLAGGQGLSQPQHFGDGTRLSIL.

The CDR3 DNA sequence: TGTGCCAGCTCACCACCACCCCATAGCGGGAGCCTTAGAGAGCAGTACTTC. It specifies CASSPPPHSGSLREQYF. This sequence joins TRBV18 and TRBJ2-7; 9 bases map to TRBD2. Germline V CDR1 and CDR2: KGHSH, LQKENI. V was clipped by 0 bases and J by 7 bases; unmatched bases: 13. CDR3 length equals 17 residues.

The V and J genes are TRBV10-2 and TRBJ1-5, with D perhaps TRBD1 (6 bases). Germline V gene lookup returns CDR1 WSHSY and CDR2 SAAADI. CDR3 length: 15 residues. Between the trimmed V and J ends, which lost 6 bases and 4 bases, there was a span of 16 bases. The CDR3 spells CASRAGQSANQPQHF. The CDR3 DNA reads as TGCGCCAGCAGAGCCGGACAGTCGGCGAATCAGCCCCAGCATTTT.

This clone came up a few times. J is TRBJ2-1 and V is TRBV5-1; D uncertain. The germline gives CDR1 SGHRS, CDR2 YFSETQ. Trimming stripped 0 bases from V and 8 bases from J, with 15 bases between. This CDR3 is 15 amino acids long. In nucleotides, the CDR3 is TGCGCCAGCAGCTTGGGGTTGGGCCTCTTCGATGAGCAGTTCTTC. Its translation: CASSLGLGLFDEQFF.

The CDR3 bases are TGCAGCGTTAGCAGGGGGCGTCACGAGCAGTACTTC. Translated, it gives CSVSRGRHEQYF. This chain joins TRBV29-1 and TRBJ2-7; 8 bases agree with TRBD1. J was trimmed by 5 bases and V by 5 bases; bases with no gene match: 5. The CDR3 covers 12 residues. Germline V lookup: CDR1 SQVTM, CDR2 ANQGSEA.

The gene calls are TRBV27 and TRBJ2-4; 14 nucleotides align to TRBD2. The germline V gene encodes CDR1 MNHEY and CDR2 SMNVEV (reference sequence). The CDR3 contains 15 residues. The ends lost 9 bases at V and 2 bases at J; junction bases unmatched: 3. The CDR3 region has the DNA TGTGCCAGTGGGACTAGCGGGAGTCCCAAAAACATTCAGTACTTC. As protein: CASGTSGSPKNIQYF.

CDR3 nucleotides: TGTGCCAGCAGCTTGATGACTAGCGGGCCCCCCTCGCCGACCCAGTACTTC. Residues: CASSLMTSGPPSPTQYF. This rearrangement joins TRBV5-8 to TRBJ2-5; 10 bases line up with TRBD2. This CDR3 is built from 17 residues. V was clipped by 1 base and J by 7 bases; unmatched bases: 13. The germline gives CDR1 SGHTS, CDR2 YDEGEE. Full variable domain (remainder filled in from reference TRBV5-8 and TRBJ2-5): EAGVTQSPTHLIKTRGQQATLRCSPISGHTSVYWYQQALGLGLQFLLWYDEGEERNRGNFPPRFSGRQFPNYSSELNVNALELEDSALYLCASSLMTSGPPSPTQYFGPGTRLLVL.

In DNA, the CDR3 is TGCGCCAGCAGCCAAGCTGACCTAGCCAAAAACATTCAGTACTTC. This translates into CASSQADLAKNIQYF. The chain carries TRBV4-3 and TRBJ2-4, with unresolved D. The CDR3 contains 15 residues. The V end lost 1 base, the J end lost 0 bases, and 7 bases lay between the germline ends. Germline assignment: CDR1 LGHNA and CDR2 YSLEER.

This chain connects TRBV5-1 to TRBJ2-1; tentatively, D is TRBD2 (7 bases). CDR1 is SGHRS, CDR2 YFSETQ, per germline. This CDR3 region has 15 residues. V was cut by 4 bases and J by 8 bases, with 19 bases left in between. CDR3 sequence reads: CASSLQGRVFDEQFF. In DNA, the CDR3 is TGCGCCAGCAGCCTTCAGGGGAGGGTTTTCGATGAGCAGTTCTTC. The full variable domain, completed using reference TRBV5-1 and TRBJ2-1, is KAGVTQTPRYLIKTRGQQVTLSCSPISGHRSVSWYQQTPGQGLQFLFEYFSETQRNKGNFPGRFSGRQFSNSRSEMNVSTLELGDSALYLCASSLQGRVFDEQFFGPGTRLTVL.

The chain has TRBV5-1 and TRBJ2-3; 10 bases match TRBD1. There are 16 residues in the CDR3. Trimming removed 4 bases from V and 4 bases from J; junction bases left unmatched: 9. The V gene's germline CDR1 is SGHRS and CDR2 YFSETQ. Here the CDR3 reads CASSLQTGGLADTQYF. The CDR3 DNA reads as TGCGCCAGCAGCCTACAGACAGGGGGCCTCGCAGATACGCAGTATTTT.

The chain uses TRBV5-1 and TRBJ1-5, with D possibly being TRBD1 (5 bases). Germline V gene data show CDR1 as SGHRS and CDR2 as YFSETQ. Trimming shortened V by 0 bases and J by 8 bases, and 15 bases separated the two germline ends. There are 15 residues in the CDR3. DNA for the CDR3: TGCGCCAGCAGCTTGGACGGGGGGAGGGCAGAGCCCCAGCATTTT. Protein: CASSLDGGRAEPQHF.

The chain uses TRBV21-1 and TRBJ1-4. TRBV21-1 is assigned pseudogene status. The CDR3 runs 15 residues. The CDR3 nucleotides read TGTGCCAGCAGCAAACCGGGGCAGGGCGGTGAAAAACTGTTTTTT. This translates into CASSKPGQGGEKLFF.

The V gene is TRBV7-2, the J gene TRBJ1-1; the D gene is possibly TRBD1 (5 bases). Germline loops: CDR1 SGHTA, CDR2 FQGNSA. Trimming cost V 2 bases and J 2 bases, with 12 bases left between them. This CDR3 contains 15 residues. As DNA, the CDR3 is TGTGCCAGCAGCTTACAGGGCAATATTAACACTGAAGCTTTCTTT. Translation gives CASSLQGNINTEAFF.

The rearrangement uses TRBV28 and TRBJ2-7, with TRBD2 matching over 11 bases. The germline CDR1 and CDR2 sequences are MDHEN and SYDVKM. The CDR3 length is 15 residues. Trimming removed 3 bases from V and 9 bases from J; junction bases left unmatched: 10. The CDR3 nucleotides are TGTGCCAGCAGTTTGCCCACTAGCGGGAGTGGTGTGCAGTACTTC. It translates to CASSLPTSGSGVQYF.

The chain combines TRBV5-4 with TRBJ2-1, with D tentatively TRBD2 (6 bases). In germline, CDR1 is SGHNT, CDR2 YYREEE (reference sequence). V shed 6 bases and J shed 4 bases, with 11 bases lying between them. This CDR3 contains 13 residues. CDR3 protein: CASTGVGYNEQFF. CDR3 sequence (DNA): TGTGCCAGCACGGGAGTGGGGTACAATGAGCAGTTCTTC.

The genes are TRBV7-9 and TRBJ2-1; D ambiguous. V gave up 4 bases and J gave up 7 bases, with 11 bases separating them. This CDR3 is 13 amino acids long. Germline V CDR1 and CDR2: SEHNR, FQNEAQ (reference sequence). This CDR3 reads CASSSGLSNEQFF. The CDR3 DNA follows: TGTGCCAGCAGCTCCGGGCTTAGTAATGAGCAGTTCTTC.

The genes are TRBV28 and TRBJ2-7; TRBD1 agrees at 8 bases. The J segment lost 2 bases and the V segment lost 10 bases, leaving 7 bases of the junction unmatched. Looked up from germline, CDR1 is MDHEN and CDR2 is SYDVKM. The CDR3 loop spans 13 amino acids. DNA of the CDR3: TGTGCCACCTATTCGGGACAGGCCTACGAGCAGTACTTC. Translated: CATYSGQAYEQYF.

The CDR3 loop reads CATSRGGFSNTEAFF. The CDR3 DNA reads TGTGCCACCAGCAGAGGGGGTTTTTCGAACACTGAAGCTTTCTTT. The chain joins TRBV15 to TRBJ1-1, with D unclear. This CDR3 is built from 15 residues. Trimming stripped 1 base from V and 1 base from J, with 10 bases between. Germline V lookup: CDR1 LNHNV, CDR2 YYDKDF (reference sequence). Combining the CDR3 with reference TRBV15 and TRBJ1-1 gives the whole variable domain DAMVIQNPRYQVTQFGKPVTLSCSQTLNHNVMYWYQQKSSQAPKLLFHYYDKDFNNEADTPDNFQSRRPNTSFCFLDIRSPGLGDTAMYLCATSRGGFSNTEAFFGQGTRLTVV.